Listed below are T cell receptor beta chains from one sample, sequenced in a study of cytomegalovirus exposure and HLA in healthy donors. Assay: immunoSEQ multiplex PCR; the TCRdb copy retains only in-frame clones and omits some. This sample has roughly 62,000 clones; around three quarters occur once, and the top ten carry 2.5% to 3.5%. Sequencing input: PBMCs. The source is a woman in her thirties or forties in good health and CMV-seropositive. The CDR3 runs from the conserved cysteine through the conserved F or W. A D gene is named only where the DNA matches it firmly.

>TRBD1|TRBJ1-6|TRBV19
CASRDRDNSPLHF
TGTGCCAGCCGGGACAGGGATAATTCACCCCTCCACTTT
>TRBD2|TRBJ2-1|TRBV15
CATSRLREGRSNEQFF
TGTGCCACCAGCAGACTCAGGGAGGGACGGTCCAATGAGCAGTTCTTC
>.|TRBJ1-1|TRBV18
CASSPTTLRTEAFF
TGTGCCAGCTCACCCACCACTTTGAGGACTGAAGCTTTCTTT
>.|TRBJ1-4|TRBV5-5
CASSFSEKLFF
TGTGCCAGCAGCTTTAGTGAAAAACTGTTTTTT
>TRBD1|TRBJ2-1|TRBV18
CASSRQGNEQFF
TGTGCCAGCTCACGACAGGGCAATGAGCAGTTCTTC
>.|TRBJ1-4|TRBV19
CASSIVGGESEKLFF
TGTGCCAGTAGTATAGTAGGGGGGGAATCGGAAAAACTGTTTTTT
>TRBD1|TRBJ1-1|TRBV6-1
CASSDADRGLEAFF
TGTGCCAGCAGTGACGCAGACAGGGGTTTAGAAGCTTTCTTT
>TRBD2|TRBJ2-1|TRBV6-4
CASSVGLAGDNEQFF
TGTGCCAGCAGTGTGGGGCTAGCGGGGGACAATGAGCAGTTCTTC
>.|TRBJ2-7|TRBV29-1
CSTGPYYEQYF
TGCAGCACAGGGCCCTACTACGAGCAGTACTTC
>.|TRBJ1-5|TRBV27
CASSFRGLQPQHF
TGTGCCAGCAGTTTTAGGGGATTACAGCCCCAGCATTTT
>TRBD2|TRBJ2-3|TRBV7-2
CASSLEGAGGTDTQYF
TGTGCCAGCAGCTTAGAGGGAGCGGGAGGCACAGATACGCAGTATTTT
>.|TRBJ2-7|TRBV9
CASSPSGTGHYEQYF
TGTGCCAGCAGCCCTAGCGGGACAGGTCACTACGAGCAGTACTTC
>.|TRBJ1-1|TRBV6-1
CASTINQGTEAFF
TGTGCCAGCACTATAAACCAGGGCACTGAAGCTTTCTTT
>.|TRBJ1-2|TRBV29-1
CSVDEGTEAGTYGYTF
TGCAGCGTTGACGAGGGGACGGAGGCGGGGACCTATGGCTACACCTTC